This T cell receptor beta chain comes out of a study of healthy donors' naive CD4 and CD8 T cells. Study-level findings and limits: About an eighth of CD4/CD8 propensity variance appeared explained by V, J and CDR3 charge. Negatively charged CDR3s marked CD8+ lineage; positively charged CDR3s marked CD4+ lineage. Alpha and beta chains were sequenced in bulk without pairing.

Each TCR library used roughly 490 ng of total RNA and a linear amplification protocol. In TCRdb, the reads were re-called with MiXCR into one record per CDR3 protein. The sample shows about 200,000 distinct CDR3 sequences, around 80% of them seen only once. Naive T cells were sorted: CD4+CD8-CD45RO-CD45RA+ for CD4+, CD8+CD4-CD45RA+CD27bright for CD8+. In regard to this clonotype: Its antigen is as yet unknown.

Germline lookup yields CDR1 ENHRY and CDR2 SYGVKD. Trimming removed 0 bases at V and 9 bases at J, with 15 bases between. This CDR3 spans 15 amino acids. Sequenced: naive CD4+ and CD8+ T cells sorted from blood, pooled from several donors. The gene calls are TRBV10-3 and TRBJ2-1; D uncertain. This TCR was sampled from a pool of human donors in good health; the sample pools cells from several healthy donors. CDR3 in amino acids: CAISESGQRWGEQFF. The CDR3 coding sequence is TGTGCCATCAGTGAGTCGGGCCAGCGCTGGGGTGAGCAGTTCTTC.